The 10 T cell receptor beta chains presented below share a single source sample, sequenced in a study of shared clonotypes between healthy human individuals. The method was immunoSEQ multiplex PCR; TCRdb's version includes in-frame clones alone and lacks a portion of them. There are about 2.4 million clones in the sample; 80% to 95% occur only once, and about 0.34% lies in the top ten. Sequencing input: naive CD4+ T cells from PBMCs. The subset was: CD45RA+ positively selected. Receptors originate from a man aged 18 to 29 in good health. Some clones in this sample may be carry-over from other donors' samples.

This CDR3 is CASSQDYQLSGNTIYF. DNA of the CDR3: TGCGCCAGCAGCCAAGATTACCAGCTCTCTGGAAACACCATATATTTT. V and J are TRBV4-3 and TRBJ1-3; D unclear. V lost 0 bases, J lost 0 bases, and 9 bases lay in between. Germline V gene sequence: CDR1 LGHNA, CDR2 YSLEER. This CDR3 spans 16 amino acids.

The chain has TRBV14 and TRBJ2-7; 10 bases map to TRBD1. The CDR3 is 16 amino acids. CDR1 and CDR2 from the germline V gene are SGHDN and FVKESK. Trimming took 3 bases from V and 5 from J; bases not matched to a gene: 10. CDR3 amino acids: CASSQRPGQGKHEQYF. CDR3 nucleotides: TGTGCCAGCAGCCAGAGGCCGGGACAGGGGAAACACGAGCAGTACTTC. Filled out from reference TRBV14 and TRBJ2-7, the complete variable domain reads EAGVTQFPSHSVIEKGQTVTLRCDPISGHDNLYWYRRVMGKEIKFLLHFVKESKQDESGMPNNRFLAERTGGTYSTLKVQPAELEDSGVYFCASSQRPGQGKHEQYFGPGTRLTVT.

Regarding this clone: This sample also contains other DNA sequences that code for the same CDR3. This chain uses TRBV28 with TRBJ2-2; D unclear. The CDR3 runs 14 residues. V was clipped by 2 bases and J by 1 base, with 5 bases between them. CDR1 is MDHEN, CDR2 SYDVKM, per germline. CDR3 sequence reads: CASSLGRNTGELFF. The CDR3 DNA follows: TGTGCCAGCAGTTTAGGAAGGAACACCGGGGAGCTGTTTTTT.

The J gene is TRBJ2-7, the V gene TRBV7-2, with unresolved D. The CDR3 sequence is 14 residues long. Trimming left V 4 bases short and J 4 bases short, with 14 bases between. Looked up from germline, CDR1 is SGHTA and CDR2 is FQGNSA. The CDR3 DNA follows: TGTGCCAGCAGCTCCAAACCTCCCTTTTACGAGCAGTACTTC. It yields the protein CASSSKPPFYEQYF.

The V gene is TRBV9, the J gene TRBJ2-6, with D maybe TRBD2 (5 bases). The CDR3 spans 15 residues. The V gene's germline CDR1 is SGDLS and CDR2 YYNGEE. The V end lost 5 bases, the J end lost 11 bases, and 20 bases lay between the germline ends. The CDR3 loop is CASSVATGVRDVLTF. CDR3 DNA sequence: TGTGCCAGCAGTGTCGCGACCGGGGTGCGGGACGTCCTGACTTTC.

V and J are TRBV7-9 and TRBJ1-3; tentatively, D is TRBD1 (5 bases). The CDR3 is made up of 16 amino acids. V was trimmed by 1 base and J by 0 bases, leaving 10 bases between them. CDR1 is SEHNR, CDR2 FQNEAQ, per germline (reference sequence). CDR3 residues: CASSLDRTSSGNTIYF. As DNA, the CDR3 is TGTGCCAGCAGCTTAGACAGGACCAGCTCTGGAAACACCATATATTTT.

The chain has TRBV7-3 and TRBJ2-2; TRBD1 matches at 7 bases. Germline V lookup: CDR1 SGHTA, CDR2 FQGTGA. J lost 1 base, V lost 8 bases, and 10 bases had no gene match. This CDR3 has 16 amino acids. This CDR3 is CASASPGQMNTGELFF. The CDR3 DNA is TGTGCCAGCGCATCCCCGGGACAGATGAACACCGGGGAGCTGTTTTTT.

The rearrangement links TRBV6-4 to TRBJ2-1; TRBD2 matches at 10 bases. V lost 0 bases and J lost 8; bases outside the gene matches: 4. The CDR3 runs 15 residues. From germline, CDR1 is MRHNA and CDR2 SNTAGT. Written as DNA, the CDR3 is TGTGCCAGCAGTGACTCGTCTAGCGGGAGCTATGAGCAGTTCTTC. Protein sequence: CASSDSSSGSYEQFF.

This sequence joins TRBV6-5 and TRBJ1-1; D not resolved. V was pared by 6 bases and J by 0 bases, with 5 bases between. CDR1 and CDR2 from the germline V gene are MNHEY and SVGAGI. The CDR3 length is 12 residues. In DNA, the CDR3 is TGTGCCAGCAGCGCAATGAACACTGAAGCTTTCTTT. It specifies CASSAMNTEAFF.

Note on this clone: This sample includes further DNA sequences coding for the same CDR3. The chain combines TRBV12-5 with TRBJ2-2, with unresolved D. V lost 6 bases to trimming and J lost 1 base, with 3 bases between them. Germline V CDR1 and CDR2: LGHNT, FRNRAP. The CDR3 contains 12 residues. CDR3 region: CASGLNTGELFF. The CDR3, as DNA: TGTGCTAGTGGACTGAACACCGGGGAGCTGTTTTTT.